This T cell receptor (beta chain) was captured in a study of blood T cell repertoires in COVID-19. The J segment lost 7 bases and the V segment lost 0 bases, leaving 5 bases of the junction unmatched. Germline V gene lookup returns CDR1 SGHTA and CDR2 FQGNSA. This CDR3 region has 16 residues. Original processing methods: Amplifying reference gene primers gave estimates of nucleated cell counts. Data came from immunoSEQ multiplex PCR; TCRdb stores just in-frame clones and leaves some out. V and J calls and clone size follow that table, whereas D and trimming were derived from the DNA. The sample comprises around 230,000 clones, 70% to 90% of which are singletons, and under 0.9% rests with the top ten.

Sequenced sample: peripheral blood. This clonotype originated in a man aged 35 to 55 with acute or convalescent COVID-19. The V gene is TRBV7-2, the J gene TRBJ2-1, with TRBD2 identical over 11 bases. CDR3 protein: CASSLAGLAGGNEQFF. The CDR3 nucleotides are TGTGCCAGCAGCTTAGCAGGGCTAGCGGGGGGTAATGAGCAGTTCTTC. The variable domain in full, completed from reference TRBV7-2 and TRBJ2-1, reads GAGVSQSPSNKVTEKGKDVELRCDPISGHTALYWYRQSLGQGLEFLIYFQGNSAPDKSGLPSDRFSAERTGGSVSTLTIQRTQQEDSAVYLCASSLAGLAGGNEQFFGPGTRLTVL.